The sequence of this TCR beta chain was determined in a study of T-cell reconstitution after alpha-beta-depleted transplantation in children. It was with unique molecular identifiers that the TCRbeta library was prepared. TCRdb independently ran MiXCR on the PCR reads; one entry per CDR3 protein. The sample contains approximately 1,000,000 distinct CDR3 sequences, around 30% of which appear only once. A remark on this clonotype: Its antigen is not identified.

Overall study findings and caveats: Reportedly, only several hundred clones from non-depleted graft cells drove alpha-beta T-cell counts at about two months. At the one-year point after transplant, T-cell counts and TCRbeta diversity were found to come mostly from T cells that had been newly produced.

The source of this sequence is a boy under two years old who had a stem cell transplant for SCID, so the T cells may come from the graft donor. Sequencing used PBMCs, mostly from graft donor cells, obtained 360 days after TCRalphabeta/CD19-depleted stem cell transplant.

DNA for the CDR3: TGTGCCAGTAAATTTAGCGGGGGGGCGGCTGAGCAGTTCTTC. It is translated as CASKFSGGAAEQFF. The rearrangement links TRBV28 to TRBJ2-1, with 11 positions matching TRBD2. The germline CDR1 and CDR2 sequences are MDHEN and SYDVKM. This CDR3 spans 14 amino acids. The V and J ends lost 9 bases and 9 bases, in that order; junction bases with no gene match: 10.